This TCR beta chain was sequenced in a study of blood T cell repertoires in COVID-19. The CDR3 contains 13 residues. V was shortened by 0 bases and J by 4 bases, with 7 bases between the two germline ends. The germline V gene has CDR1 GTSNPN and CDR2 SVGIG (reference sequence). Profiling relied on immunoSEQ multiplex PCR, and the TCRdb table lists in-frame clones only, not all of them. The sample lists approximately 400,000 clones, over 65% occurring once. The sample taken for sequencing was peripheral blood. The receptor was derived from a human donor with acute or convalescent COVID-19. The donor label of this sample is uncertain. The chain is built from TRBV30 and TRBJ1-5, with no clear D. The CDR3 here is CAWSVYRNQPQHF. The CDR3 DNA sequence: TGTGCCTGGAGTGTATACAGAAATCAGCCCCAGCATTTT.